These 11 T cell receptor beta chains were sequenced from one sample in a study of T cells in Graves' hyperthyroidism and ophthalmopathy. Template material for amplifying TCR beta CDR3 regions consisted of RNA transcripts. Researchers ran a first-round RT-PCR on the TCR CDR3 using the HTBI primer set. TCRdb re-called the multiplex PCR reads with MiXCR, one entry per CDR3 protein. The data contain about 410,000 distinct CDR3 sequences, approximately 15% of them singletons. Sequencing used blood. The receptors come from a man aged 18 to 35 with Graves' ophthalmopathy.

This clonotype was detected many times. This rearrangement joins TRBV10-3 to TRBJ1-5; D is possibly TRBD1 (5 bases). Germline CDR1 and CDR2: ENHRY and SYGVKD. The CDR3 is 14 residues long. V was shortened by 3 bases and J by 3 bases, with 9 bases between the two germline ends. CDR3 sequence reads: CAISDRGSNQPQHF. The DNA for the CDR3 is TGTGCCATCAGTGATCGGGGCTCCAATCAGCCCCAGCATTTT.

This clonotype was seen many times. V gene TRBV2 combines with J gene TRBJ1-4, with D possibly TRBD1 on 5 matching bases. Trimming shortened V by 6 bases and J by 0 bases, and 23 bases separated the two germline ends. The CDR3 is made up of 19 amino acids. The germline V gene has CDR1 SNHLY and CDR2 FYNNEI. The CDR3 DNA sequence: TGTGCCAGCAGACCTGGGAGCACCACCGCGGGGCCAACTAATGAAAAACTGTTTTTT. This translates into CASRPGSTTAGPTNEKLFF. Looking up the rest from reference TRBV2 and TRBJ1-4 gives the full variable domain: EPEVTQTPSHQVTQMGQEVILRCVPISNHLYFYWYRQILGQKVEFLVSFYNNEISEKSEIFDDQFSVERPDGSNFTLKIRSTKLEDSAMYFCASRPGSTTAGPTNEKLFFGSGTQLSVL.

The V gene is TRBV4-1, the J gene TRBJ1-5; D is uncertain. The CDR3 sequence is 15 residues long. Trimming stripped 1 base from V and 5 bases from J, with 12 bases between. CDR1 and CDR2 (germline): MGHRA, YSYEKL. The CDR3 sequence: CASSQVLAGDQPQHF. The CDR3 DNA reads as TGCGCCAGCAGCCAAGTCTTGGCAGGAGATCAGCCCCAGCATTTT.

This clonotype was seen repeatedly, ten times or more. The chain carries TRBV7-8 and TRBJ1-1, with a possible D match to TRBD1 (5 bases). The CDR3 extends over 11 amino acids. Trimming removed 2 bases from V and 11 bases from J, with 9 bases in between. The germline V gene has CDR1 SGHVS and CDR2 FQNEAQ. CDR3 DNA sequence: TGTGCCAGCAGCTTAAGAGGGGTTGCTTTCTTT. It specifies CASSLRGVAFF.

The CDR3 bases are TGCAGCGCGGCCGGTGAGGGGACCTACGAGCAGTACTTC. Its protein product is CSAAGEGTYEQYF. This sequence joins TRBV20-1 and TRBJ2-7; D may be TRBD1 or TRBD2 (5 bases each). This CDR3 comprises 13 residues. Germline CDR1 and CDR2: DFQATT and SNEGSKA (reference sequence).

The chain combines TRBV4-1 with TRBJ2-7; 9 nucleotides align to TRBD1. Germline CDR1 reads MGHRA; CDR2 reads YSYEKL. The CDR3 runs to 16 residues. J was trimmed by 2 bases and V by 0 bases; bases with no gene match: 5. In nucleotides, the CDR3 is TGCGCCAGCAGCCAAGACCGGGACAGGGAAACCTACGAGCAGTACTTC. This gives the protein CASSQDRDRETYEQYF.

V usage is TRBV29-1 and J usage is TRBJ2-2, with 7 positions matching TRBD1. The germline V gene encodes CDR1 SQVTM and CDR2 ANQGSEA. The length of the CDR3 is 13 residues. J lost 6 bases, V lost 6 bases, and 7 bases had no gene match. CDR3 nucleotides: TGCAGCGTATTAGACAGGGTATCCGGGGAGCTGTTTTTT. It is translated as CSVLDRVSGELFF.

The chain carries TRBV18 and TRBJ1-2; 8 bases map to TRBD1. Germline V lookup: CDR1 KGHSH, CDR2 LQKENI. This CDR3 has 16 amino acids. The J segment lost 8 bases and the V segment lost 6 bases, leaving 17 bases of the junction unmatched. The CDR3 sequence is CASSSGTGALFGGYTF. The CDR3, as DNA: TGTGCCAGCTCGTCCGGGACAGGCGCTCTATTCGGGGGCTACACCTTC.

The V call is TRBV7-2, the J call TRBJ2-5; D unresolved. This CDR3 comprises 13 residues. The germline V and J ends were trimmed by 2 bases and 5 bases, with 9 bases remaining between them. Germline V gene sequence: CDR1 SGHTA, CDR2 FQGNSA. The chain's CDR3 is CASSLNGGETQYF. For the CDR3, the DNA is TGTGCCAGCAGCTTAAACGGTGGTGAGACCCAGTACTTC.

This clonotype was detected ten times or more. The chain couples TRBV11-2 to TRBJ2-5, with 9 bases fitting TRBD1. This CDR3 spans 14 amino acids. V lost 2 bases and J lost 5; bases outside the gene matches: 3. CDR1 SGHAT and CDR2 FQNNGV come from the germline V gene. The CDR3, as DNA: TGTGCCAGCAGCTTAAACAGGGGGCGGGAGACCCAGTACTTC. Protein: CASSLNRGRETQYF.

This clonotype was detected many times. The genes are TRBV4-1 and TRBJ2-1; 9 nucleotides line up with TRBD2. Germline CDR1 reads MGHRA; CDR2 reads YSYEKL. This CDR3 spans 15 amino acids. After removal of 4 bases from V and 5 bases from J, the junction contained 6 bases not matched to a gene. For the CDR3, the DNA is TGCGCCAGCAGCCCGGGACTAGCATTGAACAATGAGCAGTTCTTC. Its protein is CASSPGLALNNEQFF.